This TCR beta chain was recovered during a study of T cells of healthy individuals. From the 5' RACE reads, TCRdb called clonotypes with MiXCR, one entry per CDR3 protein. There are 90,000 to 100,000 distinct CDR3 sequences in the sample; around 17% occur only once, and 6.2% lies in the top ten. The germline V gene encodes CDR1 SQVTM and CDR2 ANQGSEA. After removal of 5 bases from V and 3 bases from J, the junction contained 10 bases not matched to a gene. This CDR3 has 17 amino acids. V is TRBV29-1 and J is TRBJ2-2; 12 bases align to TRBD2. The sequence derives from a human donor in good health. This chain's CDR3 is CSVIGLAGGPDTGELFF. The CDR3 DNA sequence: TGCAGCGTTATAGGTCTAGCGGGAGGGCCAGACACCGGGGAGCTGTTTTTT.